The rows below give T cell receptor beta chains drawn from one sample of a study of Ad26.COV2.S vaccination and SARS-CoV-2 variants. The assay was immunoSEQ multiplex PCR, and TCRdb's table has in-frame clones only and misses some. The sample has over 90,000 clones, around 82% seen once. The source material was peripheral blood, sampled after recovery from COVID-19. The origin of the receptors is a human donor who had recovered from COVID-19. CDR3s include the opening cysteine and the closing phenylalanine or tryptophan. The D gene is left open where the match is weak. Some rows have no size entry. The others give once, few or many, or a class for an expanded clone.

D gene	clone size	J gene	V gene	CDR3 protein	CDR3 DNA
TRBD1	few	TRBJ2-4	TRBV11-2	CASSGWTGENIQYF	TGTGCCAGCAGCGGGTGGACAGGGGAGAACATTCAGTACTTC
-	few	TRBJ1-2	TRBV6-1	CASSDPKAHYGYTF	TGTGCCAGCAGTGACCCGAAGGCTCACTATGGCTACACCTTC
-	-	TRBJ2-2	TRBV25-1	CASSPRGRGVLNTGELFF	TGTGCCAGCAGCCCCAGGGGGCGGGGGGTCTTAAACACCGGGGAGCTGTTTTTT
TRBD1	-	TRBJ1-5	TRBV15	CATSRDAGQGFNQPQHF	TGTGCCACCAGCAGAGACGCGGGACAGGGGTTCAATCAGCCCCAGCATTTT
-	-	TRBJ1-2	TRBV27	CASSHPGGFGGYTF	TGTGCCAGCAGTCACCCCGGCGGATTCGGGGGCTACACCTTC
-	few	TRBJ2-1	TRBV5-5	CASSLSGQRSSYNEQFF	TGTGCCAGCAGCTTGAGTGGACAGCGGAGCTCCTACAATGAGCAGTTCTTC
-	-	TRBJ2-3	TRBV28	CASSPTLSTDTQYF	TGTGCCAGCAGTCCTACCTTGAGCACAGATACGCAGTATTTT
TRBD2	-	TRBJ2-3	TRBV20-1	CSASTGTSGEATQYF	TGCAGTGCTAGTACCGGGACTAGCGGGGAGGCTACGCAGTATTTT
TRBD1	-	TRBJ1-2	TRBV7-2	CASSLNTGTGGYGYTF	TGTGCCAGCAGCCTCAATACCGGGACAGGGGGCTATGGCTACACCTTC
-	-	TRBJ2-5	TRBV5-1	CASSLEWETQYF	TGCGCCAGCAGCTTGGAGTGGGAGACCCAGTACTTC
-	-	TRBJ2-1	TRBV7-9	CASSLRGGRAGHEQFF	TGTGCCAGCAGCTTACGAGGGGGGCGGGCAGGACATGAGCAGTTCTTC
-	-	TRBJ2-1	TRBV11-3	CASSSTGSYNEQFF	TGTGCCAGCAGCTCCACCGGGAGCTACAATGAGCAGTTCTTC
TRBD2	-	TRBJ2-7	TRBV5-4	CASSRGGGEGSYEQYF	TGTGCCAGCAGCCGCGGGGGGGGAGAAGGATCCTACGAGCAGTACTTC
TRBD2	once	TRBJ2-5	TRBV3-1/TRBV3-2	CASSQASGGMGETQYF	TGTGCCAGCAGCCAAGCTAGCGGGGGGATGGGAGAGACCCAGTACTTC
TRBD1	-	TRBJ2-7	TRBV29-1	CSVEPTGDYEQYF	TGCAGCGTTGAACCCACAGGGGACTACGAGCAGTACTTC
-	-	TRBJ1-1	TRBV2	CASSEGVESTEAFF	TGTGCCAGCAGTGAAGGGGTGGAATCGACTGAAGCTTTCTTT
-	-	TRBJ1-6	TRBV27	CASSLSWQGDSPLHF	TGTGCCAGCAGTTTATCTTGGCAGGGTGATTCACCCCTCCACTTT
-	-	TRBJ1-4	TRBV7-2	CASSQRQNNEKLFF	TGTGCCAGCAGCCAACGACAGAATAATGAAAAACTGTTTTTT
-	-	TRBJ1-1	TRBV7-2	CASSLIRGRNTEAFF	TGTGCCAGCAGCTTAATTAGGGGGAGGAACACTGAAGCTTTCTTT
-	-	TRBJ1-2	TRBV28	CASRDDYGYTF	TGTGCCAGCAGAGACGACTATGGCTACACCTTC